This TCR beta chain was captured in a study of cytomegalovirus exposure and HLA in healthy donors (dated by TCRdb to the late 2010s). At the level of the whole study: In an earlier analysis of some 550 of the donors, 250 to 300 Gb of sequence data and 117 million unique TCR beta sequences from roughly 200 million T cells were reported. Roughly 310 gigabases of sequencing data and approximately 84 million unique TCR sequences were included in an early release covering around 600 HLA-typed donors. Of the roughly 400 genotyped donors, around 81% fell in the genetic ancestry cluster associated with self-reported Caucasian donors. The aim of the study was to test whether cataloging public T cell receptors could identify signatures of past pathogen exposure. The T cell repertoires of about 700 subjects were profiled by immunosequencing and related to cytomegalovirus serostatus. A separate validation cohort of 90 to 150 different subjects was used in addition to the roughly 720-subject first cohort. High-throughput TCR immunosequencing, statistical association of individual TCRs with disease status, and machine learning were combined to predict cytomegalovirus infection status. To study patterns of TCR occurrence, a later analysis re-analyzed previously published TCR beta repertoires from just over 650 donors and added high-resolution HLA genotyping. In the later analysis, no new phenotypic data were used to find candidate immune exposures; instead, reliance was placed on TCR beta sequences and their occurrence across donors. An earlier analysis of roughly 600 of the donors used high-throughput TCR beta sequencing to judge whether each TCR beta V gene segment behaved as functional or pseudogenic. Alongside the repertoire data, information on donor age, sex, ethnicity and CMV serostatus was compiled. A later genetic analysis took genome-wide SNP genotypes for about three fifths of the 666 donors and used that subset as a discovery cohort. Every repertoire in the discovery cohort had been generated on one and the same sequencing platform. Class I and class II HLA loci were covered by the typing at four-digit resolution. The number of typed donors differed by locus: about 620-640 for A, B, C, DRB1 and DQB1; approximately 520 for DQA1; roughly 600 for DPA1; and some 470 for DPB1. About five DR-DQ haplotypes were handled as single units for association and clustering because linkage in the cohort was strong. On average, around 240,000 unique TCR beta nucleotide sequences were sequenced per donor among 398 genotyped donors of the cohort, with roughly 18% of those sequences being non-productive. What the work shows at the level of the full study, not this receptor alone: Specific HLA alleles were associated with 15,000 to 20,000 TCR beta sequences at a false discovery rate of 0.05 in a later analysis. Correlated functional status among segregating V segments might reflect linkage disequilibrium, but an unknown experimental factor could not be ruled out. A later analysis reported that several top co-occurrence clusters appeared linked to parvovirus B19, influenza, CMV and Epstein-Barr virus. In a later analysis, HLA-associated TCR beta chains were found to be more clonally expanded and to have lower generation probabilities than equally common non-associated chains. Assigning TCR associations to individual alleles was difficult when HLA alleles, especially DR and DQ, strongly co-occurred. Because counts were too low, more than 15 rarely observed V segments, including chromosome 9 orphons, were excluded from the earlier analysis of some 590 of the donors. HLA typing was unavailable for some donors at each locus, so association tests used only the typed subset. It was suggested by the authors that the approach could potentially be generalized to other disease states and immunological phenotypes. Some IMGT-functional V segments, including TRBV6-2 and TRBV6-3, could not be told apart with the 87-base-pair reads, so those segments were excluded. In a later analysis, most CMV-associated TCR beta chains were found to appear HLA-restricted, with HLA associations seemingly driven largely by CMV exposure. A further reported finding was that TCR beta sequences accurately predicted the HLA-A and HLA-B alleles for most subjects in the first cohort. Broadly in line with IMGT annotations, most TCR beta V segments showed up in productive rearrangements about 87% or about 30% of the time in an earlier analysis of 450 to 600 of the donors. Sequencing depth was assumed to be roughly uniform across donors in the presence/absence analyses, though that assumption may not hold. Compared with the roughly 710-donor mean, donors in an Asian-associated ancestry cluster had fewer N-insertions in productive TCRs, according to a later genetic analysis. A cluster of highly shared sequence variants was judged likely to be a technical artifact of the sequencing pipeline. This cohort had only TCR beta chains sequenced, and the lack of alpha or paired-chain data limited which features could be detected. In a later genetic analysis, a missense DCLRE1C variant was associated with V-gene and J-gene trimming of TCR beta chains, and the association was replicated in an independent cohort. While some public TCRs were present in many individuals, most TCR sequences turned up only very rarely across donors. In a later analysis, the rate of TCR association differed among HLA loci, with DRB1 alleles having the most associated TCRs and HLA-C alleles having the fewest. Immune exposure information for the cohort was limited to CMV serostatus. In vitro tests confirmed that a few of the cytomegalovirus-associated TCR beta chains recognize cytomegalovirus antigens. A total of 150 to 200 TCR beta chains were listed by the study as associated with cytomegalovirus. The classifier was reported to diagnose cytomegalovirus status with high specificity and sensitivity in both the original cohort and the validation cohort.

V is pared back by 1 base and J by 8 bases, with 14 bases lying between the germline termini. Reading the germline V gene gives CDR1 MGHDK and CDR2 SYGVNS. Including the terminal cysteine and phenylalanine, the CDR3 comprises 14 residues. Only the CDR3 DNA is retained, 42 bases long and in frame from the first base. The cohort was made up of roughly 670 healthy bone marrow donors. At the time of sampling, all cohort members were nominally healthy, though unrecorded immune exposures were likely present. The donor was CMV seronegative and was included in the group of approximately 350 seronegative cohort members. Each donor provided a peripheral blood sample, and peripheral blood mononuclear cells were used for TCR beta sequencing. Genomic DNA was extracted from the blood cell samples with the Qiagen DNeasy Blood Extraction Kit. On this clone: Its antigen remains unidentified. Nothing much larger sits one base from this clone, and base qualities are not available.

Library creation used the immunoSEQ multiplex PCR assay. The multiplex PCR relied on a mix of 60 forward primers for TCR Vbeta segments and 13 reverse primers for TCR Jbeta segments. The CDR3 region of rearranged TCR beta genes was amplified from genomic DNA by a multiplex PCR assay. On the Illumina HiSeq System, the amplified TCR beta libraries were sequenced as 87-base-pair reads. As for the authors' bioinformatics: Across the 670 or so repertoires, a later analysis counted about 81 million unique TCR beta chains, 8.5 million to 12 million of which were shared by at least two donors. A nearest-neighbor algorithm error-corrected the raw reads and collapsed the reads into unique sequences, merging closely related sequences to remove PCR and sequencing errors. CDR3 sequences were aligned to IMGT reference sequences to assign V, D and J gene segments. For a sequence to be retained, a match of at least six nucleotides to both a V gene segment and a J gene segment was required. Rearrangements were classified as productive when the CDR3 lacked stop codons and remained in frame with V and J, and all other rearrangements were classified as non-productive. CDR3 was defined according to IMGT convention as the region running from the second conserved V-encoded cysteine to the conserved J-encoded phenylalanine. The earlier analysis of fewer than 700 of the donors excluded sequences that lacked an unambiguous match to a single V gene segment. In an earlier analysis of roughly 600 of the donors, a V segment was called functional when productive rearrangements were above 56.7%, and segregating when the standard deviation between donors exceeded 5%. A statistical classification framework was developed to diagnose cytomegalovirus status using the catalog of TCR beta chain sequences. In a later analysis, V and J genes were assigned by comparing TCR nucleotide sequences against IMGT/GENE-DB human TR gene sequences. A later analysis assigned CDR3 sequences and most-parsimonious VDJ recombination scenarios with the TCRdist pipeline. In a later analysis, each TCR beta chain was defined by its CDR3 amino acid sequence together with its V-gene family, and reads lacking a unique V-gene family were excluded. As a way to deal with suspected cross-contamination and a sequencing artifact, a later analysis dropped hundreds of nucleotide sequences that were highly shared and had low generation probability. For each public chain, a later analysis derived a clonal expansion index from normalized ranks of inferred template counts within each repertoire. A later analysis computed generation probabilities with a VDJ recombination model fitted to out-of-frame rearrangements, and checked the results against IGoR. In a later analysis, TCR-TCR, TCR-HLA and TCR-CMV co-occurrence was scored with hypergeometric tests, and a repertoire-size bias correction was applied to TCR pairs. To estimate false discovery rates, a later analysis permuted the HLA or CMV assignments 20 times. In a later analysis, co-occurring TCRs were grouped using DBSCAN, with TCRdist sequence similarity added in when clustering inside HLA-allele-positive subsets. Repertoires with fewer than 30,000 or more than 120,000 public chains were left out of co-occurrence clustering, as were about five repertoires with anomalous nucleotide sharing. TCRdb limited this immuneACCESS table to in-frame rearrangements with V and J called. A share of clones is missing; checked studies link under half to unresolved V genes, and the rest is unexplained. V and J calls and clone size are given by that table; D and trimming were obtained from the DNA. This sample is represented by over 150,000 clones; less than 85% of them were singletons. Over 1.2% of the sample comes from the top ten.

The chain is assembled from TRBV25-1 and TRBJ1-2; possibly the D gene is TRBD1, per 5 matching bases. This clonotype was sampled from a man aged 55 to 70 in good health and CMV-seronegative. The sample was PBMCs. CDR3 region: CASSESVLPGGYTF. The DNA is as follows: TGTGCCAGCAGTGAATCGGTGCTTCCAGGGGGCTACACCTTC.